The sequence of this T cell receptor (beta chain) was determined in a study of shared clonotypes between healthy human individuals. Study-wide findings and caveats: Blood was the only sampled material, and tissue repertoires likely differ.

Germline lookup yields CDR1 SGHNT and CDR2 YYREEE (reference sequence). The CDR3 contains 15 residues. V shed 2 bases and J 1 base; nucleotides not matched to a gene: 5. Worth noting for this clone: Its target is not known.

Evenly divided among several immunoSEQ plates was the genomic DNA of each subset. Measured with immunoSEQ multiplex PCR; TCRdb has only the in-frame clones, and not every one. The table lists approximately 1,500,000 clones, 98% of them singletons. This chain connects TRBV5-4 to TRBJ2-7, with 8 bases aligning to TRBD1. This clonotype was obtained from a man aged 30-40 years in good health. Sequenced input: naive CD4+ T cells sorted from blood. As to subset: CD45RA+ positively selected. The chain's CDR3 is CASSFRDRPSYEQYF. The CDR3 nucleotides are TGTGCCAGCAGCTTTCGGGACAGGCCATCCTACGAGCAGTACTTC.